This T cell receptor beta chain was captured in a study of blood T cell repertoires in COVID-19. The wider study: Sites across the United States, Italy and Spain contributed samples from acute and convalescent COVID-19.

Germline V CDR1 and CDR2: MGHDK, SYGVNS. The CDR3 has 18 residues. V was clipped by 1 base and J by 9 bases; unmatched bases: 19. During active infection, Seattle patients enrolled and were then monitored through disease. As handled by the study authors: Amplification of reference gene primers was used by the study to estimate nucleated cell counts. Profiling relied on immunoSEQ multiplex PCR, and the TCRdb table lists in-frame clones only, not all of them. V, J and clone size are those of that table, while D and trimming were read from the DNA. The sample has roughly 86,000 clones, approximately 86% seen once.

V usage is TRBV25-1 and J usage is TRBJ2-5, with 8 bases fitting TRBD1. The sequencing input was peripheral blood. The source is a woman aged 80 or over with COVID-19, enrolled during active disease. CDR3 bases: TGTGCCAGCAGTGAATTAGTCGATCGGGACAGGTTCAATGGGTCCCAGTACTTC. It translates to CASSELVDRDRFNGSQYF.